This T cell receptor (beta chain) was observed in a study of OX40 agonist ivuxolimab in advanced cancers. In the study overall: Ivuxolimab was an agonistic, fully human IgG2 monoclonal antibody directed against OX40 (CD134), a costimulatory receptor. Intravenous ivuxolimab was administered to patients every 2 weeks at six dose levels: 0.01, 0.1, 0.3, 1.5, 3 and 10 mg/kg. Of the roughly 53 patients in dose escalation, around 20 had hepatocellular carcinoma, about 15 had melanoma, 9 had renal cell carcinoma and 9 had head and neck cancer. In the dose-escalation cohort, 65% to 90% of patients were male, and the mean age was approximately 60 years, with a range of about 23 to 90. Patients were allowed to have had prior anti-PD-1, anti-PD-L1 or anti-CTLA-4 therapy, and 30% to 50% of the dose-escalation patients had previously received checkpoint inhibitors. Partial responses were achieved by three dose-escalation patients, of whom one had hepatocellular carcinoma and two had cutaneous melanoma. Peripheral TCRbeta sequencing was intended to test whether TCR sequence diversity was altered and clonal T-cell expansion was caused by ivuxolimab. The monotherapy dose-escalation portion (N ≈ 50 patients) of the phase I ivuxolimab trial is reported in the paper. The paper as a whole reports these results and caveats: Antigen specificity was not determined for the clonally expanded peripheral T cells. In the 0.1-3.0 mg/kg groups, partial responders had among the lowest normalized peripheral clonal expansion, particularly in CD8+ T cells. At doses of 0.1 to 3.0 mg/kg, clonal expansion of both CD4+ and CD8+ T cells in blood was seen between baseline and week 6. On average, CD8+ T cells showed more expanded clones than CD4+ T cells after ivuxolimab. Low levels of normalized T-cell clonal expansion were also seen in some patients who did not respond.

Genomic DNA was isolated from the sorted cells so that the TCRbeta CDR3 region could be sequenced. The immunoSEQ Assay was used for sequencing of TCRbeta CDR3 regions. The table comes from immuneACCESS by way of TCRdb, which keeps in-frame sequences with V and J called. Part of the clones is missing from these tables; in studies checked, under half for an unresolved V gene and the rest for unknown reasons. Present in this sample are tens of thousands of clones, about 93% of which were seen just once. The ten largest make up more than 20% of the sample. Patients with autoimmune disease history or receiving systemic immunosuppression were excluded from the trial. Peripheral blood for TCR sequencing was drawn from every dose cohort at baseline, at cycle 4 day 1 and at cycle 7 day 1. The samples were taken from a phase I, first-in-human, multicenter, open-label dose-escalation trial of ivuxolimab. Adults with locally advanced or metastatic melanoma, renal cell, hepatocellular, or head and neck squamous cell carcinoma were enrolled in the trial. Before TCR sequencing, CD4+ T cells and CD8+ T cells from peripheral blood were sorted into separate populations.

Notes on this clone: This receptor's antigen is unknown. The record has no base qualities; no much larger clone is one base away.

Based on the germline V gene, the CDR1 and CDR2 sequences are SNHLY and FYNNEI. The CDR3 sequence holds 16 residues, the cysteine and phenylalanine included. Kept here is only the CDR3 DNA, which spans 48 bases and is read in frame from base 1. V and J are trimmed by 8 bases and 3 bases, and the gene matches miss 13 bases of the junction. The source of this sequence is an adult with an advanced solid tumor such as melanoma, head and neck, liver or kidney cancer. The sample in question was CD4+ or CD8+ T cells sorted from blood, obtained in a trial of the OX40 agonist ivuxolimab. The V and J genes are TRBV2 and TRBJ2-5, with 9 bases in between that match TRBD2. The CDR3 here reads CASRQRGSGSEETQYF. In nucleotide form, the sequence is TGTGCCAGCCGACAGCGGGGTAGCGGGAGTGAAGAGACCCAGTACTTC.